These 22 T cell receptor beta chains were sequenced from one sample in a study of T cells in Graves' hyperthyroidism and ophthalmopathy (dated by TCRdb to 2018 to 2020). Library generation was performed with multiplex PCR. For sequencing, an Illumina HiSeq 2000 was employed. Amplification of TCR beta CDR3 regions was carried out from RNA transcripts. The TCR CDR3 was subjected to a first round of RT-PCR using the HTBI primer set and the Qiagen OneStep RT-PCR kit. TCRdb itself trimmed the public reads at Q25 with fastp, ran MiXCR and retained productive beta chains. Each CDR3 protein gets just one entry, which takes the most common genes and DNA from the rows behind it. The sample yields about half a million distinct CDR3 sequences; approximately 22% were counted once. The ten largest clones add up to around 47% of the sample. Input material: blood. These receptors were obtained from a woman between 65 and 79 years old with Graves' ophthalmopathy.

This clonotype was seen only a few times. This chain links TRBV7-9 with TRBJ1-2; tentatively, D is TRBD1 (6 bases). Germline CDR1 reads SEHNR; CDR2 reads FQNEAQ (reference sequence). The CDR3 totals 13 residues. V lost 5 bases, J lost 5 bases, and 12 bases lay in between. The CDR3: CASSLGTKYGYTF. Here the CDR3 DNA reads TGTGCCAGCAGCCTTGGGACAAAGTATGGCTACACCTTC. Drawing the rest from reference TRBV7-9 and TRBJ1-2, the complete variable domain is DTGVSQNPRHKITKRGQNVTFRCDPISEHNRLYWYRQTLGQGPEFLTYFQNEAQLEKSRLLSDRFSAERPKGSFSTLEIQRTEQGDSAMYLCASSLGTKYGYTFGSGTRLTVV.

This clonotype was observed a handful of times. The J gene is TRBJ2-1, the V gene TRBV28; no clear D gene. The V and J ends lost 4 bases and 0 bases respectively, with 7 bases between them. CDR3 size: 14 residues. Germline V gene sequence: CDR1 MDHEN, CDR2 SYDVKM. The CDR3, as DNA: TGTGCCAGCAGTTATTACAGCTCCTACAATGAGCAGTTCTTC. Translated, it gives CASSYYSSYNEQFF.

This clonotype was detected a few times. The chain couples TRBV27 to TRBJ1-2, with a possible D match to TRBD1 (5 bases). CDR3 length: 14 amino acids. Trimming took off 5 bases at V and 0 bases at J, with 10 bases between the two ends. Germline values: CDR1 MNHEY, CDR2 SMNVEV (reference sequence). As DNA, the CDR3 is TGTGCCAGCAGTCGCCAGGGCACTAACTATGGCTACACCTTC. This translates into CASSRQGTNYGYTF.

This clonotype was seen repeatedly, ten times or more. The rearrangement joins TRBV20-1 to TRBJ1-2; TRBD1 might be the D (6 bases). Deletions cut 0 bases from V and 5 bases from J, with 13 bases between. The CDR3 runs 14 residues. Germline CDR1 and CDR2: DFQATT and SNEGSKA (reference sequence). The CDR3 DNA reads as TGCAGTGCTAGAGAGGACAGTGGAGGGTATGGCTACACCTTC. It is translated as CSAREDSGGYGYTF.

The rearrangement links TRBV6-2 or TRBV6-3 to TRBJ2-5, with D unresolved. V dropped 8 bases and J dropped 5 bases, with 12 bases sitting between them. The CDR3 length is 12 residues. Germline V gene data show CDR1 as MNHEY and CDR2 as SVGEGT. Here the CDR3 DNA reads TGTGCCAGCGCCGTGCGGTCGGAGACCCAGTACTTC. It is translated as CASAVRSETQYF.

This clonotype was counted at least ten times. This chain uses TRBV7-2 with TRBJ1-6; perhaps TRBD1 as D (6 bases). Trimming removed 6 bases from V and 5 bases from J, with 11 bases in between. The CDR3 consists of 14 residues. CDR1 is SGHTA, CDR2 FQGNSA, per germline. The CDR3 DNA sequence: TGTGCCAGCAGGACAGGCATCGATAATTCACCCCTCCACTTT. Its protein is CASRTGIDNSPLHF.

This clonotype has a count of ten or more. V is TRBV12-3 or TRBV12-4 and J is TRBJ1-1; a weak D match, TRBD1 (5 bases). Trimming removed 3 bases at V and 11 bases at J, with 16 bases between. The CDR3 contains 13 residues. CDR3 sequence reads: CASSFQTDLDAFF. As DNA, the CDR3 is TGTGCCAGCAGTTTTCAGACAGATCTTGACGCTTTCTTT.

This clonotype was counted many times. The CDR3 spells CASVGQGRHEQYF. The CDR3 region has the DNA TGTGCCAGCGTCGGGCAGGGGAGACACGAGCAGTACTTC. V usage is TRBV11-2 and J usage is TRBJ2-7; weak D call: TRBD1 (6 bases). V was trimmed by 8 bases and J by 5 bases, leaving 16 bases between them. This CDR3 contains 13 residues. Looked up from germline, CDR1 is SGHAT and CDR2 is FQNNGV.

This clonotype turned up a few times. The V and J genes are TRBV6-2 or TRBV6-3 and TRBJ2-3; D is possibly TRBD1 (5 bases). The V and J ends lost 6 bases and 4 bases respectively, with 11 bases between them. The CDR3 contains 13 residues. Germline values: CDR1 MNHEY, CDR2 SVGEGT. CDR3 sequence: CASRTRDADTQYF. The CDR3 bases are TGTGCCAGCAGAACCAGGGATGCAGATACGCAGTATTTT.

In its sample, this clonotype was seen a few times. The chain uses TRBV7-9 and TRBJ1-5, with 10 positions matching TRBD1. Per the germline V gene, CDR1 is SEHNR and CDR2 is FQNEAQ (reference sequence). V lost 5 bases, J lost 3 bases, and 10 bases stayed unmatched. The CDR3 runs 17 residues. Here the CDR3 DNA reads TGTGCCAGCAGCCCTCAGACAGGGGGCCACCACAATCAGCCCCAGCATTTT. This translates into CASSPQTGGHHNQPQHF.

At least ten counts were recorded for this clonotype. The rearrangement links TRBV2 to TRBJ1-2; no clear D. The CDR3 is 13 amino acids. CDR1 SNHLY and CDR2 FYNNEI come from the germline V gene. V was cut by 4 bases and J by 8 bases, with 14 bases left in between. In DNA form, the CDR3 reads TGTGCCAGCAGTGGTTTGTCCTTTAGAGGCTACACCTTC. The encoded protein is CASSGLSFRGYTF.

This chain uses TRBV5-1 with TRBJ2-1; 9 nucleotides line up with TRBD2. Germline CDR1 is SGHRS and CDR2 is YFSETQ. The length of the CDR3 is 15 residues. V was clipped by 6 bases and J by 6 bases; unmatched bases: 10. CDR3 amino acids: CASNSLAGNPNEQFF. CDR3 DNA: TGCGCCAGCAATTCACTAGCGGGCAACCCCAATGAGCAGTTCTTC. The whole variable domain, remainder taken from reference TRBV5-1 and TRBJ2-1, is KAGVTQTPRYLIKTRGQQVTLSCSPISGHRSVSWYQQTPGQGLQFLFEYFSETQRNKGNFPGRFSGRQFSNSRSEMNVSTLELGDSALYLCASNSLAGNPNEQFFGPGTRLTVL.

The V and J genes are TRBV10-3 and TRBJ1-2; 7 nucleotides match TRBD1. From germline, CDR1 is ENHRY and CDR2 SYGVKD. With V trimmed by 0 bases and J by 4 bases, 5 bases remained unmatched. This CDR3 is built from 15 residues. The CDR3 nucleotides are TGTGCCATCAGTGAGTCGGGGACAGTGCCCTATGGCTACACCTTC. It codes for CAISESGTVPYGYTF.

The sample holds many counts of this clonotype. The chain employs TRBV12-3 or TRBV12-4 and TRBJ2-7; 7 nucleotides match TRBD1. V was clipped by 0 bases and J by 6 bases; unmatched bases: 8. CDR3 length equals 15 residues. CDR3 protein: CASSLAATGTGEQYF. CDR3 nucleotides: TGTGCCAGCAGTTTAGCGGCGACAGGGACGGGCGAGCAGTACTTC.

This chain joins TRBV12-3 or TRBV12-4 and TRBJ1-3; D remains unclear. This CDR3 is built from 14 residues. Deletions cut 3 bases from V and 3 bases from J, with 9 bases between. CDR3 in DNA: TGTGCCAGCAGTTTGTGGTCGGATGGAAACACCATATATTTT. Residues: CASSLWSDGNTIYF.

The chain combines TRBV7-9 with TRBJ2-6; D call uncertain. V was trimmed by 0 bases and J by 0 bases, leaving 9 bases between them. The CDR3 length is 17 residues. The germline CDR1 and CDR2 sequences are SEHNR and FQNEAQ (reference sequence). CDR3 bases: TGTGCCAGCAGCTTAGCGTTAAGGATCTCTGGGGCCAACGTCCTGACTTTC. Encoded protein: CASSLALRISGANVLTF.

This clonotype was observed at least ten times. The V call is TRBV11-2, the J call TRBJ1-5; 9 bases map to TRBD1. From germline, CDR1 is SGHAT and CDR2 FQNNGV. The CDR3 consists of 15 residues. V shed 5 bases and J 4 bases; nucleotides not matched to a gene: 6. CDR3 in amino acids: CASSPLGQGNQPQHF. The CDR3 DNA reads as TGTGCCAGCAGCCCCCTGGGACAGGGTAATCAGCCCCAGCATTTT. The full variable domain, its missing parts supplied by reference TRBV11-2 and TRBJ1-5, is EAGVAQSPRYKIIEKRQSVAFWCNPISGHATLYWYQQILGQGPKLLIQFQNNGVVDDSQLPKDRFSAERLKGVDSTLKIQPAKLEDSAVYLCASSPLGQGNQPQHFGDGTRLSIL.

This clonotype was counted a few times. This chain uses TRBV28 with TRBJ2-1; TRBD2 matches at 10 bases. This CDR3 is built from 16 residues. Trimming at V came to 5 bases and at J to 0 bases, leaving 4 bases not matched to a gene. Germline V gives CDR1 MDHEN, CDR2 SYDVKM. The CDR3 region has the DNA TGTGCCAGCAGTAATGGACTAGCGGCCTCCTACAATGAGCAGTTCTTC. Translated, it gives CASSNGLAASYNEQFF.

This chain connects TRBV25-1 to TRBJ1-6; a weak D match, TRBD1 (6 bases). The germline V and J ends were trimmed by 7 bases and 6 bases, with 10 bases remaining between them. CDR1 is MGHDK, CDR2 SYGVNS, per germline. The CDR3 runs to 13 residues. CDR3 amino acids: CASKGTTNSPLHF. Here the CDR3 DNA reads TGTGCCAGCAAGGGGACAACTAATTCACCCCTCCACTTT.

In this sample, this clonotype turned up many times. This chain joins TRBV27 and TRBJ2-7; D is unclear. CDR3 length: 15 amino acids. CDR1 MNHEY and CDR2 SMNVEV come from the germline V gene (reference sequence). V shed 5 bases and J shed 0 bases, with 14 bases lying between them. The CDR3 region has the DNA TGTGCCAGCAGTCCTCATCCTAGGAGCTCCTACGAGCAGTACTTC. Protein product: CASSPHPRSSYEQYF.

J is TRBJ2-5 and V is TRBV9; 10 bases align to TRBD2. V lost 0 bases and J lost 5; bases outside the gene matches: 7. In germline, CDR1 is SGDLS, CDR2 YYNGEE. The CDR3 consists of 16 residues. The CDR3 is CASSVASGRAPETQYF. The CDR3 DNA reads TGTGCCAGCAGCGTAGCGAGCGGGAGGGCCCCGGAGACCCAGTACTTC.

The rearrangement links TRBV6-1 to TRBJ1-5, with D maybe TRBD1 (6 bases). V lost 7 bases and J 6 bases, leaving 16 bases between the germline ends. The CDR3 has 14 residues. Per the germline V gene, CDR1 is MNHNS and CDR2 is SASEGT. CDR3 region: CASKLDAGVQPQHF. CDR3 nucleotide sequence: TGTGCCAGCAAGTTGGACGCAGGGGTTCAGCCCCAGCATTTT.